The clone carrying this T cell receptor (beta chain) was picked up one time. The antigen is unknown. The entry originates in a study of shared clonotypes between healthy human individuals. Overall study findings and caveats: Lower generation probabilities were found for non-shared clonotypes than for those shared by all four donors.

The CDR3 has 20 amino acids. Trimming removed 3 bases from V and 0 bases from J; junction bases left unmatched: 13. Germline assignment: CDR1 SGHNT and CDR2 YYREEE (reference sequence). Original processing notes: ImmunoSEQ only sent back junction sequences with no quality scores, so filtering was done differently. Sequencing was performed with immunoSEQ multiplex PCR; in TCRdb, only in-frame clones are kept and a portion is missing. V, J and clone size reflect that table, while D and trimming were determined from the DNA. This table has 2 million to 2.5 million clones, 90% to 96% appearing once. This rearrangement joins TRBV5-4 to TRBJ2-6; 9 bases agree with TRBD2. What was sequenced was naive CD4+ T cells sorted from blood. Subset in this sample: CD45RA+ positively selected. The receptor's source is a man between 18 and 29 years old in good health. CDR3 residues: CASSSPLAGASGSGANVLTF. The DNA for the CDR3 is TGTGCCAGCAGCTCGCCCTTAGCGGGAGCCTCAGGCTCTGGGGCCAACGTCCTGACTTTC.